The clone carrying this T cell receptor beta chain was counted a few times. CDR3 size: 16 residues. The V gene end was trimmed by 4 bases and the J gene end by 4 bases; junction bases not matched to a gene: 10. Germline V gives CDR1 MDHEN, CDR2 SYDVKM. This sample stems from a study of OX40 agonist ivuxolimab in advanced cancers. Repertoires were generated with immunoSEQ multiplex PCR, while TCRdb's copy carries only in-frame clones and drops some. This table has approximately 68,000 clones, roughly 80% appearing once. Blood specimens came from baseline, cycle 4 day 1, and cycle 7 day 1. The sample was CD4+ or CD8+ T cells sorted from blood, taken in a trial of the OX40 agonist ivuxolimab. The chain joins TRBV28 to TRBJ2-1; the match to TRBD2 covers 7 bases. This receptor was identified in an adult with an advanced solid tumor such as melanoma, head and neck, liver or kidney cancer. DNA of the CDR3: TGTGCCAGCAGTTCCCACCACATAGCGGGTTACAATGAGCAGTTCTTC. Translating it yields CASSSHHIAGYNEQFF.